A selection of T cell receptor beta chains follows, all from one sample in a study of T-cell memory formation after mild COVID-19. TCRdb reprocessed the 5' RACE reads with MiXCR, giving one entry per CDR3 protein. This table has about 400,000 distinct CDR3 sequences, approximately 15% appearing once. The sample consisted of PBMCs or a T cell subset sorted from them (not recorded which). All receptors derive from a man between 18 and 29 years old who had mild COVID-19 (a few samples of this study predate the infection). Cell type and time point are not known. Both conserved end residues are part of each CDR3. D genes are given only for firm matches. The listing skips clone size in some rows; elsewhere it reads once, few, many or a size class.

v_call	clone_size	d_call	j_call	cdr3_aa	cdr3_nt
TRBV7-2	few	.	TRBJ2-5	CASSSRWGSQETQYF	TGTGCCAGCAGCTCAAGGTGGGGGTCCCAAGAGACCCAGTACTTC
TRBV18	.	.	TRBJ2-3	CASSPGPPAGDTQYF	TGTGCCAGCTCACCGGGGCCCCCGGCCGGAGATACGCAGTATTTT
TRBV6-2/TRBV6-3	many	.	TRBJ1-1	CASSYVGTEAFF	TGTGCCAGCAGTTACGTGGGCACTGAAGCTTTCTTT
TRBV3-1	.	.	TRBJ2-3	CASSPEPVNTQYF	TGTGCCAGCAGCCCGGAACCCGTGAATACGCAGTATTTT
TRBV10-3	few	.	TRBJ1-6	CAIKETTGSPLHF	TGTGCCATCAAAGAGACTACAGGGTCACCCCTCCACTTT
TRBV18	few	.	TRBJ1-3	CASSLDRYSGNTIYF	TGTGCCAGCTCCCTGGACCGATACTCTGGAAACACCATATATTTT
TRBV20-1	many	TRBD1	TRBJ2-5	CSAPSPGTGETQYF	TGCAGTGCACCAAGCCCAGGGACAGGGGAGACCCAGTACTTC
TRBV11-3	.	.	TRBJ2-7	CATKTGRIGEQYF	TGTGCCACCAAAACAGGACGGATAGGTGAGCAGTACTTC
TRBV20-1	.	.	TRBJ1-5	CSAKTGNQPQHF	TGCAGTGCTAAGACGGGCAATCAGCCCCAGCATTTT
TRBV28	.	TRBD1	TRBJ1-1	CASNKGQGGTEALF	TGTGCCAGCAACAAGGGACAGGGCGGCACTGAAGCTCTCTTT
TRBV7-3	once	TRBD2	TRBJ2-2	CASSVAGLVAQNTGELFF	TGTGCCAGCAGCGTGGCCGGACTAGTCGCCCAGAACACCGGGGAGCTGTTTTTT
TRBV20-1	many	.	TRBJ1-3	CSAIEKGRNTIYF	TGCAGTGCTATCGAGAAGGGGAGGAACACCATATATTTT
TRBV4-3	few	.	TRBJ1-4	CASSQDSGSGSWEKLFF	TGCGCCAGCAGCCAAGATAGTGGGTCAGGGAGCTGGGAAAAACTGTTTTTT
TRBV20-1	.	.	TRBJ1-3	CSASSLENTIYF	TGCAGTGCTAGTTCGTTAGAAAACACCATATATTTT
TRBV15	few	.	TRBJ2-3	CATSREKRVNTDTQYF	TGTGCCACCAGCAGAGAGAAGCGGGTGAACACAGATACGCAGTATTTT
TRBV7-2	.	.	TRBJ2-7	CASSLRSGTGSDEQYF	TGTGCCAGCAGCCTCAGGAGCGGGACAGGTTCGGACGAGCAGTACTTC
TRBV4-3	few	.	TRBJ1-2	CASSPGRLEGYYGYTF	TGCGCCAGCAGCCCCGGCAGGCTTGAGGGCTACTATGGCTACACCTTC
TRBV25-1	few	.	TRBJ2-2	CASSERAGERLNTGELFF	TGTGCCAGCAGTGAACGCGCAGGGGAGAGGCTTAACACCGGGGAGCTGTTTTTT
TRBV5-5	few	TRBD1	TRBJ2-7	CASSPPGQGYGEQYF	TGTGCCAGCAGCCCCCCGGGACAGGGGTATGGCGAGCAGTACTTC
TRBV6-6	.	.	TRBJ2-3	CASSRDWVLGDTQYF	TGTGCCAGCAGTAGGGACTGGGTCCTTGGTGATACGCAGTATTTT
TRBV7-9	many	.	TRBJ2-3	CASSLTAATDTQYF	TGTGCCAGCAGCTTAACGGCCGCCACAGATACGCAGTATTTT
TRBV4-2	many	TRBD2	TRBJ2-1	CASSQVLASGGLSSYNEQFF	TGTGCCAGCAGCCAAGTTTTGGCTAGCGGGGGCCTTAGCTCCTACAATGAGCAGTTCTTC
TRBV6-5	many	.	TRBJ2-7	CASSYFPGRGLEQYF	TGTGCCAGCAGTTACTTCCCGGGACGGGGGCTCGAGCAGTACTTC